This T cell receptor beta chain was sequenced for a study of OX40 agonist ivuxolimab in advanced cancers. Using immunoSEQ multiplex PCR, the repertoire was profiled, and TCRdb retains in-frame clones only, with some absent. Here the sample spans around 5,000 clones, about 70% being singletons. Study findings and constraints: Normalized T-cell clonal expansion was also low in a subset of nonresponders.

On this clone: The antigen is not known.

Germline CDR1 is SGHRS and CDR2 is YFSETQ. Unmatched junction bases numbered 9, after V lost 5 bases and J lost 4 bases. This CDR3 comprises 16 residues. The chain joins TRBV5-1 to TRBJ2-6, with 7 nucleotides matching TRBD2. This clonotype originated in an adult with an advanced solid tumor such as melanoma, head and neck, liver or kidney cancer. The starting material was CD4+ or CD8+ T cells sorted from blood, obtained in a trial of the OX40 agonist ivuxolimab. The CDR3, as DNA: TGCGCCAGCAGGCCAAGCGGGGATCAAGGGGCCAACGTCCTGACTTTC. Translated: CASRPSGDQGANVLTF.